The 6 T cell receptor beta chains below were found in one sample sequenced in a study of blood T cell repertoires in COVID-19. Profiled with immunoSEQ multiplex PCR; TCRdb holds only in-frame clones, not every one. The top ten clones hold about 1.6% of a sample with approximately 250,000 clones, approximately 86% of them seen once. The sample was peripheral blood. The receptors stem from an older woman who had recovered from COVID-19.

This chain joins TRBV5-1 and TRBJ1-3; 7 bases agree with TRBD1. V gave up 4 bases and J gave up 0 bases; unmatched junction bases: 7. Germline values: CDR1 SGHRS, CDR2 YFSETQ. The CDR3 runs to 16 residues. CDR3 nucleotides: TGCGCCAGCAGCGTAACAGGGGCTTCCTCTGGAAACACCATATATTTT. Translation gives CASSVTGASSGNTIYF.

This clone appeared once. The chain combines TRBV10-2 with TRBJ2-7; 7 bases align to TRBD2. CDR3 size: 14 residues. Germline CDR1 reads WSHSY; CDR2 reads SAAADI. Trimming took 4 bases from V and 0 from J; bases not matched to a gene: 3. DNA of the CDR3: TGCGCCAGCAGTGGGCGGGAGTTCTCCTACGAGCAGTACTTC. This codes for CASSGREFSYEQYF.

The chain employs TRBV2 and TRBJ1-2; D is perhaps TRBD1 (6 bases). Germline V gene lookup returns CDR1 SNHLY and CDR2 FYNNEI. V shed 4 bases and J shed 14 bases, with 14 bases lying between them. This CDR3 is built from 11 residues. CDR3 coding DNA: TGTGCCAGCAGTGCTAGGACAGCGTTTACCTTC. Translation: CASSARTAFTF.

The CDR3 spells CASNRGYEQYF. The CDR3 DNA follows: TGTGCCAGCAACAGGGGCTACGAGCAGTACTTC. The rearrangement joins TRBV27 to TRBJ2-7, with 7 bases matching TRBD1. The germline V gene encodes CDR1 MNHEY and CDR2 SMNVEV (reference sequence). V dropped 7 bases and J dropped 3; count of bases not matched to a gene: 0. The CDR3 loop spans 11 amino acids.

The V and J genes are TRBV11-3 and TRBJ2-7, with 12 bases fitting TRBD1. The CDR3 has 15 residues. In germline, CDR1 is SGHNT, CDR2 YENEEA. The junction had 7 bases not matched to a gene; V was cut back by 5 bases and J by 5 bases. The CDR3 region has the DNA TGTGCCAGCAGCCCCGGGGACAGGGGGCTTGACGAGCAGTACTTC. Translating gives CASSPGDRGLDEQYF.

J is TRBJ2-3 and V is TRBV9, with 8 bases that match TRBD1. The germline V gene has CDR1 SGDLS and CDR2 YYNGEE. The CDR3 consists of 14 residues. The J segment lost 3 bases and the V segment lost 4 bases, leaving 4 bases of the junction unmatched. CDR3 sequence reads: CASSFRTGTDTQYF. The CDR3 DNA follows: TGTGCCAGCAGCTTCAGGACAGGGACAGATACGCAGTATTTT.